The 6 T cell receptor beta chains in this list originate from one sample, sequenced in a study of identical twins. TCRdb independently ran MiXCR on the 5' RACE reads; one entry per CDR3 protein. This table holds some 460,000 distinct CDR3 sequences, 14% found once. The same sample was also used in a study of yellow fever vaccine responses in identical twins.

The sequenced material came from CD4+ T cells sorted from blood. The receptors were sampled from a woman under 30 in good health.

This chain connects TRBV6-1 to TRBJ2-7; the match to TRBD1 covers 12 bases. The trim removed 6 bases at V and 6 bases at J, leaving 6 bases unmatched. Germline V CDR1 and CDR2: MNHNS, SASEGT. The CDR3 sequence is 14 residues long. The CDR3 DNA reads as TGTGCCAGCAGCCAGGGACAGGGGGCACGCGAGCAGTACTTC. Amino acids: CASSQGQGAREQYF.

Points on this clonotype: Sequence at one end of the junction differs from germline and may be a read error. The chain joins TRBV7-9 to TRBJ2-7, with D maybe TRBD1 (6 bases). The CDR3 contains 14 residues. Per the germline V gene, CDR1 is SEHNR and CDR2 is FQNEAQ (reference sequence). CDR3 nucleotides: TGTGCCAGCAGCTTAGAGGGCACAGGGCTCCCAAAGGACTTC. Its protein product is CASSLEGTGLPKDF.

CDR3 residues: CASSFRFGLAENTGELFF. For the CDR3, the DNA is TGTGCCAGCAGCTTCCGCTTCGGACTAGCGGAGAACACCGGGGAGCTGTTTTTT. The gene calls are TRBV11-2 and TRBJ2-2; 10 bases line up with TRBD2. This CDR3 has 18 residues. V shed 3 bases and J 1 base; nucleotides not matched to a gene: 8. Germline lookup yields CDR1 SGHAT and CDR2 FQNNGV.

This sequence joins TRBV10-3 and TRBJ2-7; 10 nucleotides agree with TRBD1. The trim removed 6 bases at V and 5 bases at J, leaving 7 bases unmatched. The CDR3 covers 14 residues. CDR1 is ENHRY, CDR2 SYGVKD, per germline. The CDR3 region is CAISGTGDRDEQYF. The CDR3 coding sequence is TGTGCCATCAGCGGGACAGGGGATCGGGACGAGCAGTACTTC.

This chain joins TRBV6-2 or TRBV6-3 and TRBJ2-1, with D perhaps TRBD2 (5 bases). This CDR3 is built from 15 residues. The V end lost 5 bases, the J end lost 12 bases, and 23 bases lay between the germline ends. Germline V gives CDR1 MNHEY, CDR2 SVGEGT. In DNA, the CDR3 is TGTGCCAGCAGTCAGATTTCGGGGTTCATACAAGGGCAGTTCTTC. This codes for CASSQISGFIQGQFF.

The J gene is TRBJ2-7, the V gene TRBV25-1; the match to TRBD2 covers 10 bases. Germline assignment: CDR1 MGHDK and CDR2 SYGVNS. With 7 bases clipped from V and 7 bases from J, the junction kept 10 bases outside the gene matches. The CDR3 has 14 amino acids. CDR3: CASTPSGSVWEQYF. The CDR3 DNA reads as TGTGCCAGCACTCCTAGCGGGAGCGTATGGGAGCAGTACTTC.